This T cell receptor (beta chain) was profiled in a study of blood T cell repertoires in COVID-19. In the study overall: COVID-19 samples from acute and convalescent phases originated in the United States, Italy and Spain. PBMCs, B-cell-depleted T cells, or T cells were the source of the cDNA or gDNA that made up the material.

In the authors' workflow: Reference gene primer amplification in the assay estimated nucleated cell counts. Data came from immunoSEQ multiplex PCR; TCRdb stores just in-frame clones and leaves some out. The V and J calls and clone size were taken over from that table, and D and trimming were inferred from the DNA. The table records 150,000 or so clones, around 89% of them present only once. Looked up from germline, CDR1 is SGHRS and CDR2 is YFSETQ. Trimming took 0 bases from V and 8 from J, leaving 12 bases between them. This CDR3 spans 14 amino acids. Individuals drawn from approximately 22 US areas were roughly 18 to 89 years old.

The chain links TRBV5-1 to TRBJ2-4; tentatively, D is TRBD1 (6 bases). The TCR originated in a woman between 25 and 40 years old with acute COVID-19. The source material was PBMCs or T cells enriched from blood (not recorded which). CDR3 in amino acids: CASSLGQGPDIQYF. CDR3 bases: TGCGCCAGCAGCTTGGGGCAGGGGCCCGACATTCAGTACTTC.